Following are 20 T cell receptor beta chains from one sample sequenced in a study of blood T cell dynamics during melanoma immunotherapy. This sample's time point: week 3, after first cycle of checkpoint inhibitor. Produced via immunoSEQ multiplex PCR; TCRdb's table is partial and in-frame only. The sample consists of 25,000 to 30,000 clones, over 80% of them appearing once. The sequenced sample was blood, obtained from a patient treated with checkpoint blockade. The receptors stem from a human donor with melanoma.

This clone was recorded once. J is TRBJ1-2 and V is TRBV6-4, with 9 nucleotides matching TRBD1. Trimming cost V 4 bases and J 5 bases; bases outside gene matches: 8. Germline V gene data show CDR1 as MRHNA and CDR2 as SNTAGT. CDR3 length equals 15 residues. CDR3 residues: CASSAGTGISYGYTF. Here the CDR3 DNA reads TGTGCCAGCAGTGCCGGGACAGGGATCAGTTATGGCTACACCTTC.

The gene calls are TRBV28 and TRBJ1-1; tentatively, D is TRBD1 (6 bases). CDR1 is MDHEN, CDR2 SYDVKM, per germline. V gave up 3 bases and J gave up 3 bases, with 11 bases separating them. The CDR3 runs 14 residues. CDR3: CASSLEQGDTEAFF. The CDR3 region has the DNA TGTGCCAGCAGTTTGGAACAGGGTGACACTGAAGCTTTCTTT.

V is TRBV6-6 and J is TRBJ1-2, with 11 bases fitting TRBD1. The trim removed 2 bases at V and 4 bases at J, leaving 0 bases unmatched. In germline, CDR1 is MNHNY, CDR2 SVGAGI (reference sequence). CDR3 length: 14 amino acids. The CDR3 loop reads CASSYGTGGYGYTF. The CDR3 region has the DNA TGTGCCAGCAGTTACGGGACAGGGGGCTATGGCTACACCTTC.

The rearrangement links TRBV10-3 to TRBJ2-1; 9 nucleotides line up with TRBD1. Germline V gives CDR1 ENHRY, CDR2 SYGVKD. The CDR3 is made up of 15 amino acids. Trimming took 3 bases from V and 5 from J; bases not matched to a gene: 5. The CDR3 loop is CAISETGGPNNEQFF. CDR3 sequence (DNA): TGTGCCATCAGTGAAACAGGGGGCCCTAACAATGAGCAGTTCTTC.

The chain uses TRBV7-3 and TRBJ1-1, with D tentatively TRBD1 (6 bases). The CDR3 extends over 13 amino acids. V gave up 5 bases and J gave up 5 bases, with 12 bases separating them. Germline lookup yields CDR1 SGHTA and CDR2 FQGTGA. The CDR3 loop reads CASSQQGGTEAFF. Here the CDR3 DNA reads TGTGCCAGCAGCCAACAGGGCGGGACTGAAGCTTTCTTT. The whole variable domain, remainder taken from reference TRBV7-3 and TRBJ1-1, is GAGVSQTPSNKVTEKGKYVELRCDPISGHTALYWYRQSLGQGPEFLIYFQGTGAADDSGLPNDRFFAVRPEGSVSTLKIQRTERGDSAVYLCASSQQGGTEAFFGQGTRLTVV.

This clone has just one count. V gene TRBV19 combines with J gene TRBJ2-1, with no clear D. V lost 5 bases and J lost 6, with 14 bases in between. Germline V lookup: CDR1 LNHDA, CDR2 SQIVND (reference sequence). The CDR3 contains 14 residues. The CDR3 sequence: CASSAQRGFNEQFF. CDR3 coding DNA: TGTGCCAGTAGTGCCCAGCGTGGCTTCAATGAGCAGTTCTTC.

This chain links TRBV19 with TRBJ1-5; TRBD1 matches 7 bases. Germline-derived CDR1 and CDR2 are LNHDA and SQIVND (reference sequence). With 7 bases clipped from V and 7 bases from J, the junction kept 4 bases outside the gene matches. The CDR3 contains 12 residues. DNA for the CDR3: TGTGCCAGTAACCGACAGGGCCAGCCCCAGCATTTT. It specifies CASNRQGQPQHF.

V and J are TRBV5-1 and TRBJ2-1; the match to TRBD1 covers 9 bases. This CDR3 has 15 residues. CDR1 and CDR2 from the germline V gene are SGHRS and YFSETQ. V dropped 3 bases and J dropped 6; count of bases not matched to a gene: 7. The CDR3 nucleotides are TGCGCCAGCAGCTGGGGACAGGGAGGTCGCAATGAGCAGTTCTTC. Translating gives CASSWGQGGRNEQFF. The full variable domain, with the rest looked up from reference TRBV5-1 and TRBJ2-1, is KAGVTQTPRYLIKTRGQQVTLSCSPISGHRSVSWYQQTPGQGLQFLFEYFSETQRNKGNFPGRFSGRQFSNSRSEMNVSTLELGDSALYLCASSWGQGGRNEQFFGPGTRLTVL.

This clone occurred once. J is TRBJ2-7 and V is TRBV21-1; the DNA was not used to check the table's D call, TRBD2. TRBV21-1 is an annotated pseudogene. This CDR3 has 16 amino acids. CDR3 coding DNA: TGTGCCAGCAGCAAAGCCCCTGACCCGTACCGGAGGGAGCAGTACTTC. It encodes CASSKAPDPYRREQYF.

J is TRBJ2-1 and V is TRBV9; 10 bases are shared with TRBD2. The J segment lost 5 bases and the V segment lost 0 bases, leaving 8 bases of the junction unmatched. The germline V gene has CDR1 SGDLS and CDR2 YYNGEE. The CDR3 is 17 residues long. The CDR3, as DNA: TGTGCCAGCAGCGTAGGGGCGACTAGCGGGCGTAACAATGAGCAGTTCTTC. It translates to CASSVGATSGRNNEQFF.

The genes are TRBV19 and TRBJ2-1; 7 bases line up with TRBD2. This CDR3 is 15 amino acids long. V dropped 5 bases and J dropped 1; count of bases not matched to a gene: 5. In germline, CDR1 is LNHDA, CDR2 SQIVND (reference sequence). CDR3 sequence: CASSPQGGSYNEQFF. CDR3 DNA sequence: TGTGCCAGTAGTCCGCAGGGAGGGTCCTACAATGAGCAGTTCTTC. Full variable domain (outside the CDR3, taken from reference TRBV19 and TRBJ2-1): DGGITQSPKYLFRKEGQNVTLSCEQNLNHDAMYWYRQDPGQGLRLIYYSQIVNDFQKGDIAEGYSVSREKKESFPLTVTSAQKNPTAFYLCASSPQGGSYNEQFFGPGTRLTVL.

To note about this clone: The junction departs from germline at one end; a sequencing error may be responsible. The CDR3 DNA follows: TGTGCTAGCAGCTCGGGACTAGCGGACTCCTACAATGAGCAGTTCTTC. Residues: CASSSGLADSYNEQFF. This rearrangement joins TRBV7-7 to TRBJ2-1, with 11 bases lining up with TRBD2. Germline lookup yields CDR1 SSHAT and CDR2 FNYEAQ (reference sequence). This CDR3 contains 16 residues.

V usage is TRBV30 and J usage is TRBJ1-6; maybe TRBD1 (5 bases). The CDR3 sequence is 14 residues long. Germline CDR1 reads GTSNPN; CDR2 reads SVGIG (reference sequence). Trimming shortened V by 3 bases and J by 6 bases, and 12 bases separated the two germline ends. The CDR3 here is CAWSVGAGNSPLHF. DNA for the CDR3: TGTGCCTGGAGCGTTGGGGCTGGTAATTCACCCCTCCACTTT.

The gene calls are TRBV5-1 and TRBJ1-2; TRBD1 matches at 9 bases. The CDR3 spans 17 residues. Germline loops: CDR1 SGHRS, CDR2 YFSETQ. V was pared by 0 bases and J by 4 bases, with 10 bases of the junction left unmatched. The CDR3, as DNA: TGCGCCAGCAGCTTGGCCCTAACCGGGGACAGGGCCTATGGCTACACCTTC. This encodes CASSLALTGDRAYGYTF. Full variable domain (outside the CDR3, taken from reference TRBV5-1 and TRBJ1-2): KAGVTQTPRYLIKTRGQQVTLSCSPISGHRSVSWYQQTPGQGLQFLFEYFSETQRNKGNFPGRFSGRQFSNSRSEMNVSTLELGDSALYLCASSLALTGDRAYGYTFGSGTRLTVV.

This clone was seen just once. The chain uses TRBV5-6 and TRBJ2-5; D gene uncertain. Germline CDR1 SGHDT, CDR2 YYEEEE. V lost 1 base and J 6 bases, leaving 10 bases between the germline ends. CDR3 length: 13 amino acids. The CDR3 loop is CASSLTAKKTQYF. CDR3 nucleotides: TGTGCCAGCAGCTTGACCGCCAAGAAGACCCAGTACTTC.

This sequence joins TRBV5-6 and TRBJ1-3; D remains ambiguous. V dropped 0 bases and J dropped 0 bases, with 10 bases sitting between them. Germline V gene data show CDR1 as SGHDT and CDR2 as YYEEEE. The CDR3 sequence is 16 residues long. The CDR3 protein is CASSLGAGISGNTIYF. The CDR3 nucleotides are TGTGCCAGCAGCTTGGGGGCCGGGATCTCTGGAAACACCATATATTTT.

This clone was observed a single time. The rearrangement joins TRBV9 to TRBJ2-5, with TRBD2 matching over 10 bases. J lost 4 bases, V lost 1 base, and 10 bases had no gene match. The CDR3 sequence is 17 residues long. CDR1 and CDR2 (germline): SGDLS, YYNGEE. The CDR3 nucleotides are TGTGCCAGCAGCGTACGGGCAGCGGGGGGGCAGGGAGAGACCCAGTACTTC. It codes for CASSVRAAGGQGETQYF.

This chain links TRBV13 with TRBJ2-7; D possibly corresponds to TRBD2 (5 bases). Trimming cost V 4 bases and J 6 bases, with 10 bases left between them. The V gene's germline CDR1 is PRHDT and CDR2 FYEKMQ (reference sequence). The CDR3 has 12 residues. The CDR3, as DNA: TGTGCCAGCAGCTCGCGAGGGTTCGAGCAGTACTTC. This encodes CASSSRGFEQYF. Looking up the rest from reference TRBV13 and TRBJ2-7 gives the full variable domain: AAGVIQSPRHLIKEKRETATLKCYPIPRHDTVYWYQQGPGQDPQFLISFYEKMQSDKGSIPDRFSAQQFSDYHSELNMSSLELGDSALYFCASSSRGFEQYFGPGTRLTVT.

V usage is TRBV25-1 and J usage is TRBJ2-1, with 9 bases that match TRBD2. The germline gives CDR1 MGHDK, CDR2 SYGVNS. Losses at the gene ends were 3 bases for V and 3 bases for J; bases not matched to a gene: 6. This CDR3 is 16 amino acids long. The CDR3 DNA follows: TGTGCCAGCAGTGAGGGCGGGACTAGCTTCTACAATGAGCAGTTCTTC. Residues: CASSEGGTSFYNEQFF.

This clone has only a few counts. The rearrangement links TRBV19 to TRBJ2-1; D not certain. Germline loops: CDR1 LNHDA, CDR2 SQIVND (reference sequence). Trimming shortened V by 9 bases and J by 9 bases, and 21 bases separated the two germline ends. This CDR3 spans 14 amino acids. This CDR3 reads CASLSLVGEREQFF. The CDR3, as DNA: TGTGCCAGCCTATCCCTGGTTGGGGAACGTGAGCAGTTCTTC.